These T cell receptor beta chains were read from a single sample in a study of blood T cells in healthy people across ages. In TCRdb, the 5' RACE reads were re-called with MiXCR into one record per CDR3 protein. The sample records hundreds of thousands of distinct CDR3 sequences, around three fifths being singletons. Sequenced material: blood. The origin of the receptors is a man between 35 and 55 years old in good health. The CDR3 runs from the conserved cysteine through the conserved F or W. A D gene is named only where the DNA matches it firmly. Clone sizes are given selectively: once, few, many, or a class where the clone is expanded.

size: .
J: TRBJ2-7
D: TRBD2
length: 18
V: TRBV20-1
DNA: TGCAGTGCTACCGGTCCGGGACTAGCGGGACCCGTCGTCTACGAGCAGTACTTC
CDR3: CSATGPGLAGPVVYEQYF

size: few
J: TRBJ2-7
D: .
length: 17
V: TRBV15
DNA: TGTGCCACCAGCAGAGGATTGGGGAGAAAAGGCAGCTACGAGCAGTACTTC
CDR3: CATSRGLGRKGSYEQYF

size: .
J: TRBJ2-1
D: TRBD2
length: 16
V: TRBV12-3/TRBV12-4
DNA: TGTGCCAGCAGTTTAGCGGGACTAGCGGGGTACAATGAGCAGTTCTTC
CDR3: CASSLAGLAGYNEQFF

size: .
J: TRBJ2-5
D: TRBD2
length: 15
V: TRBV7-8
DNA: TGTGCCAGCACCCTCGGGCGGGGGGGGAAAGAGACCCAGTACTTC
CDR3: CASTLGRGGKETQYF

size: .
J: TRBJ2-1
D: TRBD2
length: 20
V: TRBV14
DNA: TGTGCCAGCAGCCAAGACCCGACTAGCCGTAGCCTCTTACTCCAAAATGAGCAGTTCTTC
CDR3: CASSQDPTSRSLLLQNEQFF

size: .
J: TRBJ1-4
D: TRBD1
length: 15
V: TRBV4-3
DNA: TGCGCCAGCAGCCAAGAGCGCAGGGGGCGGGAAAAACTGTTTTTT
CDR3: CASSQERRGREKLFF

size: .
J: TRBJ2-3
D: TRBD1
length: 18
V: TRBV6-4
DNA: TGTGCCAGCAGAATTTCCTGTCCCGGGACAGGGGTAGCAGATACGCAGTATTTT
CDR3: CASRISCPGTGVADTQYF

size: .
J: TRBJ2-1
D: TRBD2
length: 13
V: TRBV20-1
DNA: TGCAGTGCTAGACGTAGCGGGGGGCCACGGGGGTTCTTC
CDR3: CSARRSGGPRGFF

size: few
J: TRBJ2-7
D: .
length: 12
V: TRBV14
DNA: TGTGCCAGCAGCCAAGGGTATTTCGAGCAGTACTTC
CDR3: CASSQGYFEQYF

size: .
J: TRBJ2-5
D: .
length: 9
V: TRBV5-1
DNA: TGCGCCAGCATCATTAAGCAGTACTTC
CDR3: CASIIKQYF

size: few
J: TRBJ2-3
D: TRBD2
length: 17
V: TRBV28
DNA: TGTGCCAGCCCCCCCGGGACTAGCGGGGGGGCCTTAGATACGCAGTATTTT
CDR3: CASPPGTSGGALDTQYF

size: .
J: TRBJ2-1
D: .
length: 13
V: TRBV7-2
DNA: TGTGCCAGCAGCTTATCCGGGGCGGAGGAGCAGTTCTTC
CDR3: CASSLSGAEEQFF

size: .
J: TRBJ1-2
D: TRBD1
length: 16
V: TRBV6-5
DNA: TGTGCCAGCAGACGCCCGACCGGGACAGGATCCTATGGCTACACCTTC
CDR3: CASRRPTGTGSYGYTF

size: .
J: TRBJ2-5
D: .
length: 16
V: TRBV12-3/TRBV12-4
DNA: TGTGCCAGCAGTTCAGGGGCGGTGGGGTACCAAGAGACCCAGTACTTC
CDR3: CASSSGAVGYQETQYF

size: few
J: TRBJ2-3
D: TRBD1
length: 15
V: TRBV7-3
DNA: TGTGCCAGCAGCTTACCGGGACAGGGTGGGGATACGCAGTATTTT
CDR3: CASSLPGQGGDTQYF

size: .
J: TRBJ2-7
D: .
length: 13
V: TRBV3-1
DNA: TGTGCCAGCAGCGGACAGCGCTCCTACGAGCAGTACTTC
CDR3: CASSGQRSYEQYF

size: few
J: TRBJ2-3
D: .
length: 13
V: TRBV4-3
DNA: TGCGCCAGCAGCCGTCAGGGAGCAGATACGCAGTATTTT
CDR3: CASSRQGADTQYF

size: many
J: TRBJ2-5
D: .
length: 15
V: TRBV5-1
DNA: TGCGCCAGCAGCTTGGTTCGGGGACCCCAAGAGACCCAGTACTTC
CDR3: CASSLVRGPQETQYF

size: .
J: TRBJ2-1
D: .
length: 15
V: TRBV4-1
DNA: TGCGCCAGCAGCTCCCGGGCGGGGGCCGACAATGAGCAGTTCTTC
CDR3: CASSSRAGADNEQFF

size: once
J: TRBJ1-5
D: TRBD1
length: 16
V: TRBV28
DNA: TGTGCCAGCTCTTCCGGACAGGGACATAGCAATCAGCCCCAGCATTTT
CDR3: CASSSGQGHSNQPQHF

size: many
J: TRBJ2-3
D: .
length: 14
V: TRBV6-4
DNA: TGTGCCAGCAAGAGACAAGACGACACAGATACGCAGTATTTT
CDR3: CASKRQDDTDTQYF

size: .
J: TRBJ2-5
D: TRBD1
length: 12
V: TRBV30
DNA: TGTGCCTGGGACAGGGCGGAGGAGACCCAGTACTTC
CDR3: CAWDRAEETQYF

size: many
J: TRBJ2-7
D: TRBD2
length: 13
V: TRBV5-6
DNA: TGTGCCAGCAGTGGACTAGATCGCTACGAGCAGTACTTC
CDR3: CASSGLDRYEQYF

size: .
J: TRBJ2-5
D: .
length: 12
V: TRBV6-6
DNA: TGTGCCAGCAGTTACGTTCGCGATGAGCAGTACTTC
CDR3: CASSYVRDEQYF

size: once
J: TRBJ2-5
D: TRBD1
length: 22
V: TRBV11-1
DNA: TGTGCCAGCGGCCCGACTCGTCCCGGGACAGGGACCCAAAGCCGCCAGCAAGAGACCCAGTACTTC
CDR3: CASGPTRPGTGTQSRQQETQYF

size: .
J: TRBJ2-3
D: .
length: 14
V: TRBV2
DNA: TGTGCCAGCACTGACGGAGTTAGCACAGATACGCAGTATTTT
CDR3: CASTDGVSTDTQYF